Each of the 6 T cell receptor beta chains below was sequenced from the same sample in a study of blood T cell repertoires in COVID-19. TCRdb's copy holds only in-frame clones and misses some; the assay was immunoSEQ multiplex PCR. The profile shows more than 130,000 clones, 70% to 85% of them singletons. The sequencing sample was made of peripheral blood. Receptor source: a human donor in a cohort sampled during active COVID-19.

This sequence joins TRBV9 and TRBJ2-1; 9 positions match TRBD2. With V trimmed by 4 bases and J by 8 bases, 7 bases remained unmatched. The CDR3 covers 14 residues. CDR1 is SGDLS and CDR2 is YYNGEE in the germline V gene. The CDR3 DNA sequence: TGTGCCAGCAGCAGGGGCGGGGGGGCACATGAGCAGTTCTTC. It codes for CASSRGGGAHEQFF.

The rearrangement links TRBV25-1 to TRBJ1-2, with 9 positions matching TRBD1. The V and J ends lost 4 bases and 7 bases, in that order; junction bases with no gene match: 7. The V gene's germline CDR1 is MGHDK and CDR2 SYGVNS. The CDR3 loop spans 14 amino acids. In DNA form, the CDR3 reads TGTGCCAGCAGTGTGGGACAGGGAGTTGGTGGCTACACCTTC. It encodes CASSVGQGVGGYTF.

The J gene is TRBJ2-3, the V gene TRBV27; D is uncertain. V lost 4 bases to trimming and J lost 2 bases, with 16 bases between them. CDR3 length: 16 amino acids. Germline CDR1 is MNHEY and CDR2 is SMNVEV (reference sequence). CDR3 amino acids: CASSSLGDQYTDTQYF. CDR3 bases: TGTGCCAGCAGTTCGCTAGGAGATCAATACACAGATACGCAGTATTTT.

This CDR3 is CAAESRDRNYGYTF. The DNA for the CDR3 is TGTGCCGCCGAATCCCGGGACAGGAACTATGGCTACACCTTC. V usage is TRBV7-2 and J usage is TRBJ1-2; TRBD1 agrees at 8 bases. V shed 11 bases, J shed 2 bases, and the junction held 10 bases outside the gene matches. Germline V gives CDR1 SGHTA, CDR2 FQGNSA. CDR3 length: 14 residues. Filled out from reference TRBV7-2 and TRBJ1-2, the complete variable domain reads GAGVSQSPSNKVTEKGKDVELRCDPISGHTALYWYRQSLGQGLEFLIYFQGNSAPDKSGLPSDRFSAERTGGSVSTLTIQRTQQEDSAVYLCAAESRDRNYGYTFGSGTRLTVV.

This chain connects TRBV30 to TRBJ2-7, with a tentative D call TRBD1 (6 bases). Looked up from germline, CDR1 is GTSNPN and CDR2 is SVGIG (reference sequence). V lost 3 bases, J lost 1 base, and 16 bases lay in between. The CDR3 extends over 15 amino acids. DNA of the CDR3: TGTGCCTGGAGAAAAGGATCAGGGGTTTCCTACGAGCAGTACTTC. This gives the protein CAWRKGSGVSYEQYF. The complete variable domain, with remaining parts taken from reference TRBV30 and TRBJ2-7, reads SQTIHQWPATLVQPVGSPLSLECTVEGTSNPNLYWYRQAAGRGLQLLFYSVGIGQISSEVPQNLSASRPQDRQFILSSKKLLLSDSGFYLCAWRKGSGVSYEQYFGPGTRLTVT.

J is TRBJ2-7 and V is TRBV6-6; TRBD1 matches 9 bases. Germline loops: CDR1 MNHNY, CDR2 SVGAGI (reference sequence). This CDR3 is 15 amino acids long. The J segment lost 4 bases and the V segment lost 0 bases, leaving 4 bases of the junction unmatched. This chain's CDR3 is CASSYSIGQGYEQYF. The CDR3 nucleotides are TGTGCCAGCAGTTACTCGATAGGACAGGGGTACGAGCAGTACTTC.